This TCR beta chain came from a study of blood T cell repertoires in COVID-19. Overall study: Collection of acute and convalescent COVID-19 samples took place in the United States, Italy and Spain. Nucleic acid was either cDNA or gDNA, and it came from T cells, B-cell-depleted T cells, or PBMCs.

Per the study methods: Reference gene primers were amplified, and this amplification served to estimate nucleated cell counts. Method: immunoSEQ multiplex PCR; TCRdb's copy keeps in-frame clones and lacks some. V and J calls and clone size are given by that table; D and trimming were obtained from the DNA. This table holds 100,000 or so clones, roughly 85% found once. V was shortened by 8 bases and J by 4 bases, with 24 bases between the two germline ends. Germline V gene sequence: CDR1 SGHAT, CDR2 FQNNGV. This CDR3 comprises 16 residues. The clonotype comes from a woman aged 70-85 years with active or convalescent COVID-19. The sequencing sample was made of peripheral blood. The rearrangement uses TRBV11-2 and TRBJ2-7; TRBD1 is a possible D gene (7 bases). CDR3 DNA: TGTGCCAGCGGGAAAGGGAGGCCGGGACAGCTATACGAGCAGTACTTC. It specifies CASGKGRPGQLYEQYF. The full variable domain, in which reference TRBV11-2 and TRBJ2-7 provide the parts outside the CDR3, is EAGVAQSPRYKIIEKRQSVAFWCNPISGHATLYWYQQILGQGPKLLIQFQNNGVVDDSQLPKDRFSAERLKGVDSTLKIQPAKLEDSAVYLCASGKGRPGQLYEQYFGPGTRLTVT.